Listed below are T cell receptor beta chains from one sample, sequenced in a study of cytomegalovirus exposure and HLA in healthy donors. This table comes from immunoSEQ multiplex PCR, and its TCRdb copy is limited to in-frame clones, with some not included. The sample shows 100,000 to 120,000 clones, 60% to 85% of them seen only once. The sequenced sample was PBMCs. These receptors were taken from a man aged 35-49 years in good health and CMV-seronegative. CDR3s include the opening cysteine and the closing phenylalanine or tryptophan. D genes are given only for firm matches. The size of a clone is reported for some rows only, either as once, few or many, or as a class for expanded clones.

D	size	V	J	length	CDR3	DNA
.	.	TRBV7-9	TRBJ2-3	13	CASSARGTDTQYF	TGTGCCAGCAGCGCCCGGGGCACAGATACGCAGTATTTT
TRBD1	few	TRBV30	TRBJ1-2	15	CAWARPGQGDYGYTF	TGTGCCTGGGCCCGGCCGGGACAGGGTGACTATGGCTACACCTTC
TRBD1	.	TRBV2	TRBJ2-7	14	CASRGTGATYEQYF	TGTGCCAGCAGAGGTACAGGGGCGACCTACGAGCAGTACTTC
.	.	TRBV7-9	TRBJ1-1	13	CASSLTGNTEAFF	TGTGCCAGCAGCTTAACAGGAAACACTGAAGCTTTCTTT
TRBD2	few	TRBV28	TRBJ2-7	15	CASSLSGTRKYEQYF	TGTGCCAGCAGCCTTTCCGGGACTAGGAAGTACGAGCAGTACTTC
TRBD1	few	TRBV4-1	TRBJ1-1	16	CASSQRWGTGNTEAFF	TGCGCCAGCAGCCAAAGATGGGGGACAGGGAACACTGAAGCTTTCTTT
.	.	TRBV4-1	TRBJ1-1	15	CASRWQGGFRTEAFF	TGCGCCAGCAGGTGGCAGGGAGGATTTAGGACTGAAGCTTTCTTT
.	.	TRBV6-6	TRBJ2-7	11	CASTSGYEQYF	TGTGCCAGCACTAGTGGATACGAGCAGTACTTC
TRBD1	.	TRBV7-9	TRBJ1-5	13	CAGSGQGVQPQHF	TGTGCCGGTTCGGGTCAGGGGGTACAGCCCCAGCATTTT
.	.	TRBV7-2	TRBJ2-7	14	CASTRGLDAYEQYF	TGTGCCAGCACCCGCGGGCTAGACGCCTACGAGCAGTACTTC
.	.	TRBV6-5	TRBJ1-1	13	CASSRGAETEAFF	TGTGCCAGTTCCAGGGGCGCAGAAACTGAAGCTTTCTTT
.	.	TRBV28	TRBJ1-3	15	CASSLVRSAGNTIYF	TGTGCCAGCAGTTTAGTCAGGTCTGCTGGAAACACCATATATTTT
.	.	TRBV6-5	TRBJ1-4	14	CASSYSGETEKLFF	TGTGCCAGCAGTTACTCCGGGGAAACTGAAAAACTGTTTTTT
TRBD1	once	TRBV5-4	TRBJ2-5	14	CASSTGQGLETQYF	TGTGCCAGCAGCACGGGACAGGGTTTAGAGACCCAGTACTTC
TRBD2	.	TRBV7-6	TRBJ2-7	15	CASSSGLAGGSEQYF	TGTGCCAGCAGCTCCGGACTAGCGGGGGGTAGCGAGCAGTACTTC
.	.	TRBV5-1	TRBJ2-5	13	CASSLVVEETQYF	TGCGCCAGCAGCTTGGTGGTAGAAGAGACCCAGTACTTC
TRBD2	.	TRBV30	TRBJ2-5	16	CAWGPGTSGRGETQYF	TGTGCCTGGGGCCCCGGGACTAGCGGGAGAGGGGAGACCCAGTACTTC
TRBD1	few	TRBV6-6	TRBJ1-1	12	CATTTGVTEAFF	TGTGCCACAACGACAGGGGTAACTGAAGCTTTCTTT
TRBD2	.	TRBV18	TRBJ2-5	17	CASSPGGVYQDEETQYF	TGTGCCAGCTCACCGGGGGGGGTATATCAAGATGAAGAGACCCAGTACTTC
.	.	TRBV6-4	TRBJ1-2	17	CASSDSTLVGQPYGYTF	TGTGCCAGCAGTGACTCGACTTTGGTCGGACAGCCCTATGGCTACACCTTC
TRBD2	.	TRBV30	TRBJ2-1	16	CAWTLLYSGRDPEQFF	TGTGCCTGGACCCTCCTTTATAGCGGGAGGGACCCTGAGCAGTTCTTC
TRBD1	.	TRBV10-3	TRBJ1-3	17	CAISDRRQGVSGNTIYF	TGTGCCATCAGTGATCGAAGACAGGGGGTCTCTGGAAACACCATATATTTT
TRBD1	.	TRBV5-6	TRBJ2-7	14	CATNPGGDSYEQYF	TGTGCCACCAATCCAGGGGGCGACTCCTACGAGCAGTACTTC
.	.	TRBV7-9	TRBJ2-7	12	CSSGEGSYEQYF	TGTTCCTCCGGAGAGGGATCCTACGAGCAGTACTTC
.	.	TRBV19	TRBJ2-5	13	CASSIFGGETQYF	TGTGCCAGTAGTATATTCGGGGGTGAGACCCAGTACTTC
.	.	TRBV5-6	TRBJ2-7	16	CASSLMGAASNYEQYF	TGTGCCAGCAGCTTGATGGGGGCAGCGTCTAACTACGAGCAGTACTTC
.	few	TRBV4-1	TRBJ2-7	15	CASSRPTGYSYEQYF	TGCGCCAGCAGCCGCCCGACAGGTTACTCCTACGAGCAGTACTTC
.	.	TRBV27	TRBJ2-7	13	CASSLVSSYEQYF	TGTGCCAGCAGTTTAGTCAGTTCCTACGAGCAGTACTTC
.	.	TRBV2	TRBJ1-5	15	CASSREGISNQPQHF	TGTGCCAGCAGCAGGGAGGGTATTAGCAATCAGCCCCAGCATTTT
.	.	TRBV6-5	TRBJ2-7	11	CASSLTYEQYF	TGTGCCAGCAGCCTTACCTACGAGCAGTACTTC
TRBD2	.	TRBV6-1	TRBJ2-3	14	CASRTSGRTDTQYF	TGTGCCAGCAGGACTAGCGGGAGAACAGATACGCAGTATTTT
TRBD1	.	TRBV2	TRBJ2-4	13	CASGWTGKNIQYF	TGTGCCAGCGGTTGGACAGGGAAAAACATTCAGTACTTC
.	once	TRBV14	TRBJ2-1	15	CASSRANFGYNEQFF	TGTGCCAGCAGCCGGGCGAACTTTGGGTACAATGAGCAGTTCTTC
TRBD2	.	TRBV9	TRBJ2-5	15	CASSVVGSGDETQYF	TGTGCCAGCAGCGTAGTGGGTAGCGGGGATGAGACCCAGTACTTC
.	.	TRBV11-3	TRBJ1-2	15	CASSSGGTFNYGYTF	TGTGCCAGCAGCTCGGGGGGGACATTTAACTATGGCTACACCTTC
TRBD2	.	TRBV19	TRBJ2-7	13	CASGLAGSYEQYF	TGTGCCAGTGGACTAGCAGGCTCCTACGAGCAGTACTTC
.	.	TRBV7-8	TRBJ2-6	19	CASSLEARAATLGANVLTF	TGTGCCAGCAGCTTAGAAGCCAGGGCCGCTACGCTTGGGGCCAACGTCCTGACTTTC
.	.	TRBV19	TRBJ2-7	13	CASMGDISYEQYF	TGTGCCAGTATGGGGGACATAAGTTACGAGCAGTACTTC
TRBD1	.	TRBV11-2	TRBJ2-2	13	CASSYRGGGELFF	TGTGCCAGCAGCTACAGGGGTGGCGGGGAGCTGTTTTTT
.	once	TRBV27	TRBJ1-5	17	CASSLSIGGGSNQPQHF	TGTGCCAGCAGTTTATCGATAGGGGGAGGGAGCAATCAGCCCCAGCATTTT
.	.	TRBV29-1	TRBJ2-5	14	CSVDRGLPQETQYF	TGCAGCGTTGACCGGGGTCTTCCTCAAGAGACCCAGTACTTC
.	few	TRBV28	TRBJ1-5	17	CASSPLGAGLGNQPQHF	TGTGCCAGCAGTCCCCTCGGGGCGGGGTTGGGCAATCAGCCCCAGCATTTT
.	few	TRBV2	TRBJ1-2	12	CASTQGRVGYTF	TGTGCCAGCACCCAAGGGAGAGTTGGCTACACCTTC